Listed here are 8 T cell receptor delta chains from one sample, sequenced in a study of γδ T cells in repeated Plasmodium falciparum infection. TCRdb re-called the multiplex PCR reads through CATT. The table includes 75,000 to 95,000 delta-chain clones, 0.98% detected once. Gammadelta T cells were flow-sorted from PBMC into Vgamma9/Vdelta2+ and Vdelta2-negative populations for bulk analysis. Sequenced material: gamma-delta T cells from blood. The receptors were gathered from a pool of human donors (malaria-infected and uninfected, not separated).

A remark on this clone: TCRdb's protein, taken from a much larger clone, differs from this DNA's translation at residue 4, likely owing to a read error; the protein displayed comes from the DNA. This chain uses TRDV2 with TRDJ1, with 8 positions matching TRDD3. The J gene, missing from TCRdb, was assigned here through DNA to germline matching. The germline V gene has CDR1 GEAIGNYY and CDR2 EKD. The CDR3 covers 15 residues. CDR3 sequence (DNA): TGTGCCTGTGTCACCATTGGGGGATACACCGATAAACTCATCTTT. Amino acids: CACVTIGGYTDKLIF.

This clone came up a few times. The protein TCRdb gives is from a much larger clone and does not agree with this DNA's translation at residue 17, likely a read error; the protein shown here comes from the DNA. No call exists for the J gene, whereas the V gene is TRDV2; the table's D gene call, TRDD3, was not cross checked with the DNA. The CDR3 runs to 18 residues. CDR1 is GEAIGNYY and CDR2 is EKD in the germline V gene. The CDR3 region is CACDALKGDRLYTDKLTF. The CDR3 region has the DNA TGTGCCTGTGACGCTTTGAAGGGGGACCGACTCTACACCGATAAACTCACCTTT.

The gene calls are TRDV2 and TRDJ1; 13 nucleotides align to TRDD3. Here the J gene was assigned by germline matching of the DNA, as TCRdb has none. V lost 7 bases and J lost 3; bases outside the gene matches: 16. The CDR3 contains 18 residues. Germline-derived CDR1 and CDR2 are GEAIGNYY and EKD. CDR3 protein: CACGTVLGDTLYSDKLIF. The CDR3, as DNA: TGTGCCTGCGGCACCGTACTGGGGGATACGCTGTACTCCGATAAACTCATCTTT.

This clone occurred a few times. A far bigger clonotype differs at one base, so this is likely a read error. Other DNA sequences of this sample code for an identical CDR3. The chain is built from TRDV2 and TRDJ1; D gene ambiguous. The J gene, absent from TCRdb, was called here by matching the DNA to germline. V was trimmed by 4 bases and J by 3 bases, leaving 17 bases between them. The CDR3 spans 15 residues. Germline V lookup: CDR1 GEAIGNYY, CDR2 EKD. CDR3 sequence (DNA): TGTGCCTGTGATACCCGTGGGACAACGTCCGATAAACTCATCTTT. This codes for CACDTRGTTSDKLIF.

This clone has only a few counts. A far larger clone is a single base away, which makes a read error likely. The sample contains more than one DNA sequence encoding this CDR3. The chain employs TRDV2 and TRDJ1, with 11 nucleotides matching TRDD3. Trimming cost V 0 bases and J 3 bases; bases outside gene matches: 5. The CDR3 is 16 amino acids. Germline V lookup: CDR1 GEAIGNYY, CDR2 EKD. In nucleotides, the CDR3 is TGTGCCTGTGACACCGTTACTGGGGGATATGCCGATAAACTCATCTTT. Translation gives CACDTVTGGYADKLIF.

Worth noting for this clone: TCRdb's protein, taken from a much larger clone, differs from this DNA's translation at residue 17, likely owing to a read error; the protein displayed comes from the DNA. The V gene is given as TRDV1, and no J gene call is available; TRDD3 was called by the table and not checked on the DNA. The CDR3 has 18 amino acids. Germline CDR1 reads TSWWSYY; CDR2 reads QGS. The CDR3 loop is CALGDPFPAVWGYDKLTF. The CDR3, as DNA: TGTGCTCTTGGGGACCCCTTTCCTGCAGTCTGGGGATACGATAAACTCACCTTT.

This clone was observed a handful of times. Only one base separates this from a far larger clonotype, so it likely reflects a read error. Other DNA sequences in the sample encode the same CDR3. The chain carries TRDV2 and TRDJ1; D unresolved. Matching the DNA to germline supplied the J gene, which TCRdb does not give. The CDR3 sequence is 22 residues long. V was shortened by 2 bases and J by 0 bases, with 33 bases between the two germline ends. CDR1 GEAIGNYY and CDR2 EKD come from the germline V gene. The CDR3 spells CACDRLKTSFPTGLPYTDKLIF. CDR3 in DNA: TGTGCCTGTGACAGGCTGAAGACCTCCTTTCCGACCGGACTACCCTACACCGATAAACTCATCTTT.

This clone was seen at least ten times. TCRdb pairs this DNA with a much larger clone's protein that differs at residue 15, likely a read error; the protein shown was translated from the DNA. The V gene is listed as TRDV2; no J gene was called; the listed D gene, TRDD3, was not tested against the DNA. Germline V gene lookup returns CDR1 GEAIGNYY and CDR2 EKD. The CDR3 consists of 16 residues. CDR3 sequence: CACDPLGDKYTDKLTF. The CDR3 DNA is TGTGCCTGTGACCCTCTGGGGGATAAGTACACCGATAAACTCACCTTT.